This TCR beta chain was captured by sequencing in a study of spatial heterogeneity in lung cancer. Study context: Detected sequences consistently included more beta-chain ones than alpha-chain ones.

Study-level points and caveats: For expanded intratumoral alpha and beta TCRs, counts tracked tumor mutation counts.

Each TCR cDNA molecule bore a unique molecular identifier. TCRdb re-derived calls from the 5' RACE reads in MiXCR, one entry per CDR3 protein. Here the sample spans some 96,000 distinct CDR3 sequences, 4% to 4.5% being singletons. Time point here: sample taken at primary tumor resection. Samples were obtained from approximately 72 donors, all untreated early-stage non-small cell lung cancer patients. Frozen PBMC, nontumor lung or tumor provided whole RNA, which was sequenced unsorted. This clonotype occurred many times. No antigen is known for it. This TCR was recovered from a male donor with early-stage non-small cell lung cancer. Here the sequenced sample was lung tumor tissue, taken at surgery.

CDR3 DNA sequence: TGCGCCAGCAGCTTACAGGAGGGAGGCGGAAACACCATATATTTT. Encoded protein: CASSLQEGGGNTIYF. The rearrangement links TRBV5-1 to TRBJ1-3, with D perhaps matching TRBD1 (5 bases). The V gene lost 2 bases and the J gene lost 4 bases, with 13 bases spanning the gap. The CDR3 loop spans 15 amino acids. Germline V CDR1 and CDR2: SGHRS, YFSETQ.